This entry describes one T cell receptor (beta chain). Its antigen is currently unknown. Germline CDR1 reads SGHAT; CDR2 reads FQNNGV. The length of the CDR3 is 15 residues. V gave up 1 base and J gave up 1 base; unmatched junction bases: 3. Assay used: immunoSEQ multiplex PCR; TCRdb lists only in-frame clones, some missing. Here the sample spans fewer than 90,000 clones, around 80% being singletons. This entry belongs to a study of OX40 agonist ivuxolimab in advanced cancers. Across the whole study: Dose-escalation patients' cancers were hepatocellular carcinoma, melanoma, renal cell or head and neck cancer. The study reported partial responses in three patients: one hepatocellular carcinoma, two cutaneous melanoma.

General observations from the study: Expanded clones were, on average, more numerous among CD8+ T cells than CD4+. The work left the antigen specificity of expanded peripheral T cells undetermined.

This material consisted of CD4+ or CD8+ T cells sorted from blood, taken in a trial of the OX40 agonist ivuxolimab. This clonotype was obtained from an adult with an advanced solid tumor such as melanoma, head and neck, liver or kidney cancer. The J gene is TRBJ1-1, the V gene TRBV11-2; 7 bases agree with TRBD1. CDR3 region: CASSLAGGGNTEAFF. The CDR3 DNA follows: TGTGCCAGCAGCTTAGCAGGGGGAGGGAACACTGAAGCTTTCTTT.